This T cell receptor (beta chain) was obtained from a study of neurological immune-mediated disorders. Study-level points and caveats: No CDR3 amino acid sequences were shared by expanded clones across subjects, suggesting private repertoires in all groups. One related-CDR3 cluster, identified by phylogenetic grouping, held the repertoires of 18 of 34 multiple sclerosis patients and was a possible signature.

With 10-nucleotide random UMIs included, cDNA was synthesized by 5'RACE. TCRdb re-derived calls from the 5' RACE reads in MiXCR, one entry per CDR3 protein. The sample consists of about 74,000 distinct CDR3 sequences, roughly 5.5% of them appearing once. There are many counts of this clonotype. What it binds is not known. The germline CDR1 and CDR2 sequences are SGHVS and FQNEAQ. The germline V and J ends were trimmed by 1 base and 0 bases, with 11 bases remaining between them. The CDR3 totals 16 residues. This rearrangement joins TRBV7-8 to TRBJ2-3, with D possibly being TRBD2 (6 bases). Sequenced: PBMCs. This receptor was obtained from a man aged 18 to 30 with multiple sclerosis. The CDR3 sequence is CASSLGASASTDTQYF. The CDR3 DNA follows: TGTGCCAGCAGCTTAGGGGCTAGCGCGAGCACAGATACGCAGTATTTT.